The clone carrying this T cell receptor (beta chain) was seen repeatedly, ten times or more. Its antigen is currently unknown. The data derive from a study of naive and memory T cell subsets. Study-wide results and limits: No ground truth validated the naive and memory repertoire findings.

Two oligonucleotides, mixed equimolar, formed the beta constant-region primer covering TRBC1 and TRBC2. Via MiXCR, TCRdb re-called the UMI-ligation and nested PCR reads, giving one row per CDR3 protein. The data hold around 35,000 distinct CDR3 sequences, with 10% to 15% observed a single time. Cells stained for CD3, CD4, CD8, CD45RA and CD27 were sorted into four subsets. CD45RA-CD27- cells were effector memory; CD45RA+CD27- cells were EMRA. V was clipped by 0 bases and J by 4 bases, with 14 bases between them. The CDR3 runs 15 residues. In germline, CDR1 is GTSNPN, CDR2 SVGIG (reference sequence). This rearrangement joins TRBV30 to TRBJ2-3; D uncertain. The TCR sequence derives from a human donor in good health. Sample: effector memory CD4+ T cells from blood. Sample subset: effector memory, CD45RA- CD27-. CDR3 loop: CAWSVGTFTADTQYF. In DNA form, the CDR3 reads TGTGCCTGGAGTGTAGGAACTTTTACGGCAGATACGCAGTATTTT.